The 8 T cell receptor beta chains given below trace back to one sample, sequenced in a study of T-cell reconstitution after alpha-beta-depleted transplantation in children. Unique molecular identifiers were incorporated during preparation of the TCRbeta library. One entry per CDR3 protein, called by TCRdb with MiXCR from the PCR reads. This sample has a few hundred thousand distinct CDR3 sequences, with 9.7% found just once. The source material was PBMCs from the stem cell graft donor, sampled from the stem cell graft. These receptors originate from a human donor who donated a stem cell graft to a child with SCID.

The chain recombines TRBV19 with TRBJ2-2, with 8 nucleotides matching TRBD1. The CDR3 consists of 14 residues. Trimming cost V 4 bases and J 5 bases; bases outside gene matches: 3. Germline lookup yields CDR1 LNHDA and CDR2 SQIVND (reference sequence). The CDR3 region is CASSTGQGTGELFF. CDR3 bases: TGTGCCAGTAGTACAGGACAGGGTACCGGGGAGCTGTTTTTT.

This clonotype has at least ten counts. The rearrangement uses TRBV5-6 and TRBJ2-1; a possible D gene is TRBD2 (6 bases). The CDR3 runs to 14 residues. The germline CDR1 and CDR2 sequences are SGHDT and YYEEEE. Trimming left V 4 bases short and J 4 bases short, with 12 bases between. The CDR3 DNA reads TGTGCCAGCAGCCCGGGAGCAAATTACAATGAGCAGTTCTTC. Translation: CASSPGANYNEQFF. Based on the CDR3 plus reference TRBV5-6 and TRBJ2-1, the full variable domain is DAGVTQSPTHLIKTRGQQVTLRCSPKSGHDTVSWYQQALGQGPQFIFQYYEEEERQRGNFPDRFSGHQFPNYSSELNVNALLLGDSALYLCASSPGANYNEQFFGPGTRLTVL.

Many counts were recorded for this clonotype. The chain carries TRBV11-2 and TRBJ1-3; D unresolved. Per germline, CDR1 SGHAT and CDR2 FQNNGV. V was clipped by 0 bases and J by 8 bases, with 11 bases between them. CDR3 length: 14 residues. CDR3 residues: CASSLDKGPDTIYF. For the CDR3, the DNA is TGTGCCAGCAGCTTAGATAAAGGGCCGGACACCATATATTTT. Supplemented by reference TRBV11-2 and TRBJ1-3, the full variable domain reads EAGVAQSPRYKIIEKRQSVAFWCNPISGHATLYWYQQILGQGPKLLIQFQNNGVVDDSQLPKDRFSAERLKGVDSTLKIQPAKLEDSAVYLCASSLDKGPDTIYFGEGSWLTVV.

In this sample, this clonotype turned up many times. The chain employs TRBV6-1 and TRBJ1-5, with TRBD1 matching 8 bases. CDR3 length: 16 residues. Trimming removed 2 bases from V and 6 bases from J; junction bases left unmatched: 9. The germline gives CDR1 MNHNS, CDR2 SASEGT. The CDR3 DNA reads TGTGCCAGCAGTGAACAACCCAACAGGGGGAGTCAGCCCCAGCATTTT. The encoded protein is CASSEQPNRGSQPQHF.

This clonotype has only one observation. The chain has TRBV6-2 or TRBV6-3 and TRBJ2-1; D ambiguous. V was shortened by 2 bases and J by 8 bases, with 7 bases between the two germline ends. The V gene's germline CDR1 is MNHEY and CDR2 SVGEGT. The CDR3 covers 12 residues. CDR3 sequence reads: CASSYLGDEQFF. The CDR3 region has the DNA TGTGCCAGCAGTTACCTAGGTGATGAGCAGTTCTTC.

This clonotype was observed many times. For the CDR3, the DNA is TGCGCCAGCAGCCGATCGGCAGGGAACACTGAAGCTTTCTTT. It is translated as CASSRSAGNTEAFF. The chain joins TRBV5-1 to TRBJ1-1; D remains unclear. V was pared by 4 bases and J by 1 base, with 11 bases between. Germline CDR1 SGHRS, CDR2 YFSETQ. There are 14 residues in the CDR3.

This clonotype was recorded many times. The V call is TRBV7-9, the J call TRBJ2-3; 11 bases match TRBD2. Germline V CDR1 and CDR2: SEHNR, FQNEAQ (reference sequence). This CDR3 contains 17 residues. V lost 9 bases, J lost 2 bases, and 13 bases stayed unmatched. In DNA form, the CDR3 reads TGTGCCAGTACCTCCTCAAAGACTAGCGGGGACACAGATACGCAGTATTTT. Residues: CASTSSKTSGDTDTQYF.

This clonotype was detected ten times or more. V is TRBV7-3 and J is TRBJ2-7, with TRBD1 matching 11 bases. There are 15 residues in the CDR3. CDR1 is SGHTA and CDR2 is FQGTGA in the germline V gene. Trimming removed 1 base from V and 3 bases from J; junction bases left unmatched: 2. In DNA, the CDR3 is TGTGCCAGCAGCTTAATAGGGACAGGGGGCTACGAGCAGTACTTC. Amino acids: CASSLIGTGGYEQYF.